This TCR beta chain was recorded in a study of cytomegalovirus exposure and HLA in healthy donors. Across the whole study: In a later analysis, it was reported that the roughly 130 validation repertoires had been produced on the same platform as the 550 to 850 repertoires belonging to the first cohort.

CDR3 length equals 16 residues. V shed 5 bases and J 0 bases; nucleotides not matched to a gene: 6. From germline, CDR1 is LNHDA and CDR2 SQIVND (reference sequence). Assay: immunoSEQ multiplex PCR; the TCRdb copy retains only in-frame clones and omits some. The sample carries around 160,000 clones, 70% to 90% recorded once. The TCR sequence derives from a man aged 18-30 years in good health and CMV-seronegative. Sequencing used PBMCs. The chain carries TRBV19 and TRBJ1-5; 8 nucleotides line up with TRBD1. The CDR3 DNA sequence: TGTGCCAGTAGTCCCCAAGGACAGGGTAGCAATCAGCCCCAGCATTTT. Its protein is CASSPQGQGSNQPQHF.